This record covers a single T cell receptor (beta chain). The use of a sample-barcoded 5' primer and a J-beta primer mix characterized a second PCR of about 7 to 12 cycles. TCRdb itself ran the 5' RACE reads through MiXCR, one entry per CDR3 protein. The data show 1.4 million or so distinct CDR3 sequences, with roughly 43% seen just once and roughly 3.7% held by the top ten. The entry originates in a study of blood T cells in healthy people across ages. The germline V and J ends were trimmed by 7 bases and 3 bases, with 12 bases remaining between them. CDR1 and CDR2 from the germline V gene are MDHEN and SYDVKM. This CDR3 has 14 amino acids.

Sequenced input: blood. The clonotype was recovered from a woman younger than 35 in good health. The gene calls are TRBV28 and TRBJ1-4; D is ambiguous. The CDR3 reads CASNDGNSNEKLFF. The CDR3 DNA reads TGTGCCAGCAACGACGGGAATTCTAATGAAAAACTGTTTTTT.